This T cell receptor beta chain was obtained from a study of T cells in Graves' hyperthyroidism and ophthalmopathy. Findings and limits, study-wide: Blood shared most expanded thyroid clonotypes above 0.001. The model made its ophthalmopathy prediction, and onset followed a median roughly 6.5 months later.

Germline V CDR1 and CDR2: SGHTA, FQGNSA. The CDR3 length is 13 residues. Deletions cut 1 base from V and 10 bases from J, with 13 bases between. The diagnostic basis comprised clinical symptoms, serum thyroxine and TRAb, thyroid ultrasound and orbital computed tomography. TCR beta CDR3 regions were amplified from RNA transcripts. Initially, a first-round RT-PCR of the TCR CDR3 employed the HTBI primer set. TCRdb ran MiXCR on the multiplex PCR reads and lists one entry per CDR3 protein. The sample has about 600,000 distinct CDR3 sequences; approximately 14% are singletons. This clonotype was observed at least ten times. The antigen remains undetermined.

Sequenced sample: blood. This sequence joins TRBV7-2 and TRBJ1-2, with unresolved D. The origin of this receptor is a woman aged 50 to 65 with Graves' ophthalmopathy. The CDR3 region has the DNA TGTGCCAGCAGCTTAGAAGTGTTACACATCTACACCTTC. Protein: CASSLEVLHIYTF.